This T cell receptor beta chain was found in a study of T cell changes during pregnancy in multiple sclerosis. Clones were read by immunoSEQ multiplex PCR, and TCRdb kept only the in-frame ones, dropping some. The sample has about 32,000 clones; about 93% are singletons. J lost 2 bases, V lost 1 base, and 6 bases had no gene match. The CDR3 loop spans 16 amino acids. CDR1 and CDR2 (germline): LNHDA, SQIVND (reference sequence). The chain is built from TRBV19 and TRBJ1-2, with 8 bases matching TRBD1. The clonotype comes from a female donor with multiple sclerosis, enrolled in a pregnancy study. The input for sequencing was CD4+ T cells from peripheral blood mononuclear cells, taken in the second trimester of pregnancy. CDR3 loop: CASSIARGLRNYGYTF. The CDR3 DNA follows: TGTGCCAGTAGTATAGCCAGGGGGCTGCGCAACTATGGCTACACCTTC.